This T cell receptor (beta chain) is from a study of blood T cell repertoires in COVID-19. In the study overall: From T cells, B-cell-depleted T cells, or PBMCs came the material, which was cDNA or gDNA.

Authors' analysis steps: Estimated nucleated cell counts came from reference gene primer amplification. Here immunoSEQ multiplex PCR was the method, and the copy in TCRdb shows in-frame clones only, minus some. Clonal size and the V and J genes are those of that table, whereas D and trimming came from the DNA. The sample has 150,000 to 200,000 clones; under 90% are singletons. This receptor was identified in a man aged 60 to 75 with acute or convalescent COVID-19. Input material: peripheral blood.

The CDR3 region has the DNA TGTGCCAGCAGCGTAGGCGGAGCTAGCACAGATACGCAGTATTTT. As protein: CASSVGGASTDTQYF. The rearrangement joins TRBV9 to TRBJ2-3; D unclear. Trimming left V 0 bases short and J 0 bases short, with 8 bases between. The CDR3 covers 15 residues. The germline V gene encodes CDR1 SGDLS and CDR2 YYNGEE.